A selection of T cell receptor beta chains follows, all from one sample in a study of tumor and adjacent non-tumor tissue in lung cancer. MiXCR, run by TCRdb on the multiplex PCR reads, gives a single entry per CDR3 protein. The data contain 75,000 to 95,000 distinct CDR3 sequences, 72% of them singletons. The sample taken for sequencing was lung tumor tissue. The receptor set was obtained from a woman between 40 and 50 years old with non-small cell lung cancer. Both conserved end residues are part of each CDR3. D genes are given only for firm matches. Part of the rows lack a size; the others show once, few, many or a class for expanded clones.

TGTGCCGCCCGGTACATGGGAGAGACCCAGTACTTC,CAARYMGETQYF,.,TRBV6-1,.,TRBJ2-5
TGTGCAAGCAGTCGTAGCGGGAGCTCCTACAGTGAGCAGTTCTTC,CASSRSGSSYSEQFF,TRBD2,TRBV7-9,.,TRBJ2-1
TGTGCCAGCAGCCGCATGGGCACGGACAATAGGCAGTATTTT,CASSRMGTDNRQYF,.,TRBV11-2,.,TRBJ2-3
TGTGCAAGCAGCCGGACAGGGTCTGGCAATGAGCAGTTCTTC,CASSRTGSGNEQFF,TRBD1,TRBV11-2,.,TRBJ2-1
TGCGCCAGGAGCCAAGTAGGTCCAAGCGGTAATTCACCCCTCCACTTT,CARSQVGPSGNSPLHF,.,TRBV4-1,once,TRBJ1-6
TGCGCCAGTAGCCCGACTAGCGGGGGGGCCTTAGAGCGGTTATTC,CASSPTSGGALERLF,TRBD2,TRBV4-1,.,TRBJ2-1
TGTGCCAGCAGCTTTTCACTAGCGGGGGGCTCCATAGATACGCATTATTTT,CASSFSLAGGSIDTHYF,TRBD2,TRBV11-2,.,TRBJ2-3
TGCGCCAGCAGTTCGCCATGGACTAGCGGCACAGATACGCAGTATTTT,CASSSPWTSGTDTQYF,TRBD2,TRBV6-2/TRBV6-3,.,TRBJ2-3
TGCGTCGGCAGTACGGGACAGGGATACGAGCAGTACTTC,CVGSTGQGYEQYF,TRBD1,TRBV10-2,.,TRBJ2-7
TGCAGTGCTGGAGATCTAGCCACAGGCCAAGAGACCCAGTACTTC,CSAGDLATGQETQYF,.,TRBV20-1,.,TRBJ2-5
TGCGCTAGCAGCCTAGGGACTAGAGGAGAGACCCAGTACTTC,CASSLGTRGETQYF,TRBD2,TRBV4-1,.,TRBJ2-5
TGTGTCAGCAGCTTACTTGGGATGGAACAGACCGGGGAGCTGTTTTTT,CVSSLLGMEQTGELFF,.,TRBV13,.,TRBJ2-2
TGTACCAGCAGCTTGACTAGCGGAAACAATGAGCAGTTTTTC,CTSSLTSGNNEQFF,TRBD2,TRBV11-2,.,TRBJ2-1
TGTGGCAGCAGGATCCCGACAGGGGCTTCTAATCAGCCCCAGCATTTT,CGSRIPTGASNQPQHF,TRBD1,TRBV6-1,.,TRBJ1-5
TGTGCCAGCAGTAGGACAGGAGACACTGAAGCTTTCTTT,CASSRTGDTEAFF,TRBD1,TRBV25-1,many,TRBJ1-1
TGTGCTAGCAGCCAAAATTTCTCAGGATCCTACAATGAGCAGTTCTTC,CASSQNFSGSYNEQFF,.,TRBV4-1,.,TRBJ2-1
TGTGCCATCAGCCAAGACATCCAAATAGCGGGAGGCTGGGATACGCAGTATTTT,CAISQDIQIAGGWDTQYF,TRBD2,TRBV4-1,.,TRBJ2-3
TGTGCCAGCAGCTTTCAGGGGCGTAATGAAAAACTGTTTTTT,CASSFQGRNEKLFF,.,TRBV7-9,many,TRBJ1-4
TGTGCCACCAGTGGCTCCGGGACACAGTACACCGGGGAGCTGTTTTTT,CATSGSGTQYTGELFF,.,TRBV24-1,.,TRBJ2-2
TGTGCCAGTAGTTATGATCGGTTTTACGAGCAGTACTTC,CASSYDRFYEQYF,.,TRBV6-6,.,TRBJ2-7